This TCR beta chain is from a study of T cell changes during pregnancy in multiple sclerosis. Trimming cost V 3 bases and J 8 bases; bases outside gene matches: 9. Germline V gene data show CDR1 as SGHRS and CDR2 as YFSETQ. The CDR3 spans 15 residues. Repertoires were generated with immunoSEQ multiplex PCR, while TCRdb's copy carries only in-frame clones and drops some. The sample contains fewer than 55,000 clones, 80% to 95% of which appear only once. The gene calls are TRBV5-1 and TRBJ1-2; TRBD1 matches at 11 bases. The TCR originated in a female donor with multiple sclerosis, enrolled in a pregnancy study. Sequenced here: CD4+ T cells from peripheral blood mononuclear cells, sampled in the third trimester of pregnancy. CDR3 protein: CASSSDRGLYGGYTF. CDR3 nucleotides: TGCGCCAGCAGCTCGGACAGGGGGCTATATGGGGGCTACACCTTC.